These 14 T cell receptor beta chains were all obtained from the same sample, sequenced in a study of T cell responses to AZD1222 COVID-19 vaccine. The repertoire was sequenced with immunoSEQ multiplex PCR; TCRdb's copy has only in-frame clones and lacks some. The table has 100,000 to 150,000 clones, about 88% seen once. This material consisted of peripheral blood, taken on day 0 of AZD1222 vaccination. Receptor source: an adult in good health.

This rearrangement joins TRBV4-1 to TRBJ1-2; 7 bases map to TRBD1. The CDR3 runs to 15 residues. V shed 3 bases, J shed 3 bases, and the junction held 7 bases outside the gene matches. Germline values: CDR1 MGHRA, CDR2 YSYEKL. CDR3 DNA sequence: TGCGCCAGCAGCCACCTCGGAGGGGGCTACTATGGCTACACCTTC. Amino acids: CASSHLGGGYYGYTF.

J is TRBJ1-2 and V is TRBV4-1, with D hard to call. The CDR3 is made up of 13 amino acids. V was cut by 4 bases and J by 11 bases, with 17 bases left in between. CDR1 is MGHRA and CDR2 is YSYEKL in the germline V gene. This chain's CDR3 is CASSLTRYSLYTF. DNA of the CDR3: TGCGCCAGCAGCCTGACACGATACAGTTTATACACCTTC.

This chain connects TRBV7-9 to TRBJ1-3; D is possibly TRBD1 (5 bases). Germline V gene data show CDR1 as SEHNR and CDR2 as FQNEAQ (reference sequence). The CDR3 is 15 amino acids. The germline V and J ends were trimmed by 5 bases and 0 bases, with 11 bases remaining between them. The CDR3 sequence: CASSRDGNSGNTIYF. The CDR3 region has the DNA TGTGCCAGCAGCCGGGACGGGAACTCTGGAAACACCATATATTTT. Combining the CDR3 with reference TRBV7-9 and TRBJ1-3 gives the whole variable domain DTGVSQNPRHKITKRGQNVTFRCDPISEHNRLYWYRQTLGQGPEFLTYFQNEAQLEKSRLLSDRFSAERPKGSFSTLEIQRTEQGDSAMYLCASSRDGNSGNTIYFGEGSWLTVV.

The sample holds one count of this clone. CDR3 sequence reads: CASRRERPRAEAFF. CDR3 DNA: TGTGCCAGCCGGAGGGAACGTCCTCGCGCTGAAGCTTTCTTT. V and J are TRBV2 and TRBJ1-1; D gene uncertain. Deletions cut 8 bases from V and 6 bases from J, with 19 bases between. This CDR3 contains 14 residues. CDR1 is SNHLY, CDR2 FYNNEI, per germline.

V gene TRBV6-2 or TRBV6-3 combines with J gene TRBJ2-3, with unresolved D. V was cut by 3 bases and J by 11 bases, with 15 bases left in between. The CDR3 covers 13 residues. Germline V gene sequence: CDR1 MNHEY, CDR2 SVGEGT. This chain's CDR3 is CASSYNSPPGQYF. CDR3 bases: TGTGCCAGCAGTTATAATTCCCCCCCCGGGCAGTATTTT.

V and J are TRBV5-5 and TRBJ1-5; D gene ambiguous. This CDR3 has 15 residues. Deletions cut 4 bases from V and 2 bases from J, with 13 bases between. Germline values: CDR1 SGHKS, CDR2 YYEKEE (reference sequence). The CDR3 DNA reads TGTGCCAGCAGCCTAGGCCAGGAAGGCAATCAGCCCCAGCATTTT. Encoded protein: CASSLGQEGNQPQHF.

The genes are TRBV20-1 and TRBJ1-4; D is undetermined. Per the germline V gene, CDR1 is DFQATT and CDR2 is SNEGSKA (reference sequence). Between the trimmed V and J ends, which lost 2 bases and 8 bases, there was a span of 6 bases. The CDR3 extends over 11 amino acids. CDR3: CSARIAEKLFF. For the CDR3, the DNA is TGCAGTGCTAGAATTGCAGAAAAACTGTTTTTT.

This chain joins TRBV29-1 and TRBJ2-2, with D perhaps matching TRBD2 (6 bases). The CDR3 has 12 residues. CDR1 and CDR2 (germline): SQVTM, ANQGSEA. Trimming removed 5 bases from V and 6 bases from J, with 10 bases in between. CDR3 protein: CSVWGDPGELFF. As DNA, the CDR3 is TGCAGCGTTTGGGGGGACCCCGGGGAGCTGTTTTTT.

This CDR3 reads CASSYDRPGPYEQYF. The DNA for the CDR3 is TGTGCCAGCAGTTATGACCGCCCCGGGCCTTACGAGCAGTACTTC. The chain carries TRBV6-7 and TRBJ2-7; D gene uncertain. TRBV6-7 is recorded as an ORF, its role being uncertain. This CDR3 contains 15 residues. Trimming took off 3 bases at V and 4 bases at J, with 16 bases between the two ends.

This clone was seen a single time. The rearrangement uses TRBV7-3 and TRBJ2-1; 13 nucleotides agree with TRBD2. The CDR3 totals 18 residues. Losses at the gene ends were 1 base for V and 5 bases for J; bases not matched to a gene: 8. In germline, CDR1 is SGHTA, CDR2 FQGTGA. CDR3 sequence (DNA): TGTGCCAGCAGCTTAATCCCACTAGCGGGAGGGAGGGACAATGAGCAGTTCTTC. It yields the protein CASSLIPLAGGRDNEQFF.

The chain combines TRBV10-1 with TRBJ2-2; D is unresolved. In germline, CDR1 is WNHNN, CDR2 SYGVQD (reference sequence). Trimming took 6 bases from V and 5 from J, leaving 10 bases between them. This CDR3 contains 13 residues. CDR3 in DNA: TGCGCCAGCAGCCCCGCCGGTACCGGGGAGCTGTTTTTT. Translation: CASSPAGTGELFF.

V gene TRBV9 combines with J gene TRBJ2-3; tentative D call: TRBD2 (6 bases). The V end was cut by 1 base, the J end by 0 bases, with 12 bases between. Germline V CDR1 and CDR2: SGDLS, YYNGEE. The CDR3 extends over 16 amino acids. The DNA for the CDR3 is TGTGCCAGCAGCGTATTCGGCGGGGACAGCACAGATACGCAGTATTTT. Translating gives CASSVFGGDSTDTQYF.

The J gene is TRBJ1-6, the V gene TRBV7-2; D is ambiguous. Per the germline V gene, CDR1 is SGHTA and CDR2 is FQGNSA. The CDR3 is 14 amino acids. Trimming shortened V by 5 bases and J by 0 bases, and 5 bases separated the two germline ends. This CDR3 is CASSPYSYNSPLHF. CDR3 bases: TGTGCCAGCAGCCCCTACTCCTATAATTCACCCCTCCACTTT.

The V and J genes are TRBV5-6 and TRBJ2-7; D is undetermined. This CDR3 is built from 11 residues. The ends were cut back, 4 bases at V and 2 bases at J, with 4 bases in the middle. Germline CDR1 SGHDT, CDR2 YYEEEE. CDR3 in DNA: TGTGCCAGCAGCCTTGCCTACGAGCAGTACTTC. Its protein product is CASSLAYEQYF.